What follows are 25 T cell receptor beta chains derived from one specimen sequenced in a study of metastatic and nonmetastatic thyroid tumors. No treatment of any kind had been given to any patient before thyroid surgery. TCRdb reprocessed the PCR reads using MiXCR. The sample consists of some 86,000 clones, roughly an eighth of them appearing once. Material: tumor tissue. Every receptor here comes from a female donor with papillary thyroid cancer or a benign thyroid nodule (not recorded which). Some clones in this sample may be carry-over from other donors' samples.

This clone was seen more than once but under ten times. This chain links TRBV2 with TRBJ1-4; 8 nucleotides match TRBD1. The CDR3 has 15 amino acids. After removal of 3 bases from V and 8 bases from J, the junction contained 8 bases not matched to a gene. The germline gives CDR1 SNHLY, CDR2 FYNNEI. CDR3 loop: CASSDHDRGREKLFF. The DNA of the CDR3 is TGTGCCAGCAGTGATCACGACAGGGGTAGGGAAAAACTGTTTTTT.

This clone has ten or more counts. The chain combines TRBV6-1 with TRBJ2-1; TRBD2 aligns across 7 bases. This CDR3 spans 13 amino acids. V was clipped by 8 bases and J by 4 bases; unmatched bases: 5. The germline gives CDR1 MNHNS, CDR2 SASEGT. The CDR3 nucleotides are TGTGCCAGCCGCGGGAGCGATTACAATGAGCAGTTCTTC. Protein sequence: CASRGSDYNEQFF.

The rearrangement joins TRBV9 to TRBJ1-1; TRBD1 might be the D (5 bases). Trimming left V 0 bases short and J 3 bases short, with 9 bases between. Germline-derived CDR1 and CDR2 are SGDLS and YYNGEE. This CDR3 region has 14 residues. The CDR3 coding sequence is TGTGCCAGCAGCGTAGAGGTGGGGGACACTGAAGCTTTCTTT. It translates to CASSVEVGDTEAFF.

This clone came up many times. The chain has TRBV2 and TRBJ2-2, with D possibly being TRBD2 (6 bases). V lost 3 bases and J lost 5, with 13 bases in between. The CDR3 is 15 amino acids. Germline V gene sequence: CDR1 SNHLY, CDR2 FYNNEI. CDR3 DNA sequence: TGTGCCAGCAGTGAGCAAGCAGGGAGGACCGGGGAGCTGTTTTTT. It yields the protein CASSEQAGRTGELFF.

The chain carries TRBV28 and TRBJ2-7; D not resolved. The CDR3 runs 12 residues. V dropped 7 bases and J dropped 2 bases, with 9 bases sitting between them. The germline CDR1 and CDR2 sequences are MDHEN and SYDVKM. CDR3 DNA sequence: TGTGCCAGCAATGGGCAGACCTACGAGCAGTACTTC. As protein: CASNGQTYEQYF. Together with reference TRBV28 and TRBJ2-7, the CDR3 gives the full variable domain: DVKVTQSSRYLVKRTGEKVFLECVQDMDHENMFWYRQDPGLGLRLIYFSYDVKMKEKGDIPEGYSVSREKKERFSLILESASTNQTSMYLCASNGQTYEQYFGPGTRLTVT.

This clone was seen many times. The chain carries TRBV30 and TRBJ2-2, with D perhaps TRBD1 or TRBD2 (5 bases each). Trimming stripped 6 bases from V and 5 bases from J, with 16 bases between. Looked up from germline, CDR1 is GTSNPN and CDR2 is SVGIG (reference sequence). This CDR3 has 14 residues. The CDR3 bases are TGTGCCTGTGGGATGGGGGTTGTGACCGGGGAGCTGTTTTTT. This codes for CACGMGVVTGELFF.

For the CDR3, the DNA is TGTGCCAGCAGCCGCACGGACAGCCTCCGGATCGGGGAGCTGTTTTTT. Its protein is CASSRTDSLRIGELFF. V is TRBV3-1 and J is TRBJ2-2; possibly TRBD1 for D (6 bases). The CDR3 consists of 16 residues. Germline assignment: CDR1 LGHDT and CDR2 YNNKEL (reference sequence). The V gene lost 4 bases and the J gene lost 7 bases, with 19 bases spanning the gap.

The table lists this clone with many counts. This chain links TRBV10-3 with TRBJ2-7; TRBD1 is a possible D gene (6 bases). The CDR3 consists of 11 residues. Per the germline V gene, CDR1 is ENHRY and CDR2 is SYGVKD. Trimming pared 11 bases from V and 6 bases from J, leaving 14 bases between. The CDR3 DNA sequence: TGTGCCTACCACAGGGTTTTCGAGCAGTACTTC. Encoded protein: CAYHRVFEQYF.

In this sample, this clone turned up many times. The rearrangement links TRBV2 to TRBJ2-1; 8 nucleotides match TRBD2. The CDR3 has 16 amino acids. Germline V gene data show CDR1 as SNHLY and CDR2 as FYNNEI. The J segment lost 3 bases and the V segment lost 7 bases, leaving 11 bases of the junction unmatched. CDR3 sequence reads: CASTAFSGKHYNEQFF. CDR3 DNA: TGTGCCAGCACTGCCTTTAGCGGGAAACACTACAATGAGCAGTTCTTC.

At least ten counts were recorded for this clone. This rearrangement joins TRBV19 to TRBJ1-1, with 9 bases matching TRBD1. The germline V gene encodes CDR1 LNHDA and CDR2 SQIVND (reference sequence). CDR3 length: 15 residues. With 3 bases clipped from V and 4 bases from J, the junction kept 6 bases outside the gene matches. This chain's CDR3 is CASSIMGQGSTEAFF. The CDR3 nucleotides read TGTGCCAGTAGTATTATGGGACAGGGATCCACTGAAGCTTTCTTT.

This clone was seen many times. V is TRBV30 and J is TRBJ2-2; D possibly corresponds to TRBD2 (5 bases). V was clipped by 3 bases and J by 8 bases, with 16 bases between them. This CDR3 spans 14 amino acids. The germline CDR1 and CDR2 sequences are GTSNPN and SVGIG (reference sequence). CDR3 amino acids: CAWSPGGWAGELFF. The CDR3 coding sequence is TGTGCCTGGAGCCCCGGAGGATGGGCGGGGGAGCTGTTTTTT.

Many counts were recorded for this clone. The rearrangement uses TRBV11-3 and TRBJ2-7; 9 nucleotides agree with TRBD2. The CDR3 spans 16 residues. Germline assignment: CDR1 SGHNT and CDR2 YENEEA. The V and J ends lost 0 bases and 2 bases, in that order; junction bases with no gene match: 5. CDR3 in amino acids: CASSLEGTSPTYEQYF. For the CDR3, the DNA is TGTGCCAGCAGCTTAGAGGGGACTAGCCCAACCTACGAGCAGTACTTC.

This clone was seen a few times. The chain recombines TRBV14 with TRBJ2-4, with 7 bases identical to TRBD1. With 4 bases clipped from V and 0 bases from J, the junction kept 9 bases outside the gene matches. Germline V CDR1 and CDR2: SGHDN, FVKESK. CDR3 length equals 17 residues. The CDR3 sequence is CASSPGGSPIAKNIQYF. The CDR3, as DNA: TGTGCCAGCAGCCCAGGGGGATCCCCCATAGCCAAAAACATTCAGTACTTC.

This clone has ten or more counts. The chain joins TRBV5-1 to TRBJ2-3, with a weak D call TRBD2 (7 bases). This CDR3 spans 11 amino acids. Germline CDR1 is SGHRS and CDR2 is YFSETQ. The ends were cut back, 8 bases at V and 9 bases at J, with 13 bases in the middle. CDR3 protein: CASGGAGTQYF. The CDR3 region has the DNA TGCGCCAGTGGGGGGGCAGGAACGCAGTATTTT.

This clone was detected ten times or more. The chain has TRBV18 and TRBJ2-7, with D tentatively TRBD2 (6 bases). The CDR3 extends over 13 amino acids. V was trimmed by 2 bases and J by 5 bases, leaving 10 bases between them. Germline values: CDR1 KGHSH, CDR2 LQKENI. CDR3 DNA sequence: TGTGCCAGCTCACCAGCGTCGGGGGACGAGCAGTACTTC. This translates into CASSPASGDEQYF.

This clone was found many times. This sequence joins TRBV18 and TRBJ1-1, with unresolved D. Trimming pared 4 bases from V and 1 base from J, leaving 4 bases between. The germline CDR1 and CDR2 sequences are KGHSH and LQKENI. This CDR3 region has 12 residues. Here the CDR3 reads CASSLGNTEAFF. In DNA form, the CDR3 reads TGTGCCAGCTCACTAGGGAACACTGAAGCTTTCTTT.

This clone was recorded at least ten times. The gene calls are TRBV27 and TRBJ2-1; 9 bases match TRBD2. Germline assignment: CDR1 MNHEY and CDR2 SMNVEV (reference sequence). The V and J ends lost 7 bases and 3 bases, in that order; junction bases with no gene match: 7. The CDR3 contains 15 residues. The CDR3 loop reads CASNPGTSIYNEQFF. CDR3 DNA sequence: TGTGCCAGCAACCCCGGGACTAGCATCTACAATGAGCAGTTCTTC.

This clone was observed at least ten times. This sample includes further DNA sequences coding for the same CDR3. V usage is TRBV20-1 and J usage is TRBJ1-6, with 7 bases identical to TRBD1. Germline CDR1 and CDR2: DFQATT and SNEGSKA (reference sequence). V shed 3 bases, J shed 6 bases, and the junction held 5 bases outside the gene matches. The CDR3 runs to 14 residues. The chain's CDR3 is CSASRQGGNSPLHF. CDR3 bases: TGCAGTGCTAGTAGACAGGGAGGTAATTCACCCCTCCACTTT.

The chain is built from TRBV11-1 and TRBJ1-6, with 7 bases aligning to TRBD1. V shed 3 bases, J shed 7 bases, and the junction held 9 bases outside the gene matches. The CDR3 totals 16 residues. Germline V lookup: CDR1 SGHAT, CDR2 FQDESV (reference sequence). The CDR3: CASSFGTVPYNSPLHF. The DNA for the CDR3 is TGTGCCAGCAGCTTCGGGACAGTGCCTTACAATTCACCCCTCCACTTT.

This clone was counted many times. V usage is TRBV2 and J usage is TRBJ2-1; TRBD2 matches at 10 bases. Germline V gene sequence: CDR1 SNHLY, CDR2 FYNNEI. J gave up 2 bases and V 6 bases, and 4 bases lay outside the gene matches. This CDR3 comprises 15 residues. CDR3 region: CASRETSGPYNEQFF. DNA of the CDR3: TGTGCCAGCAGGGAGACTAGCGGGCCCTACAATGAGCAGTTCTTC.

V and J are TRBV4-2 and TRBJ2-6, with 7 bases matching TRBD2. V gave up 7 bases and J gave up 0 bases; unmatched junction bases: 3. This CDR3 contains 15 residues. CDR1 is LGHNA and CDR2 is YNFKEQ in the germline V gene. In DNA, the CDR3 is TGTGCCAGCAACCCGGGGGGCTCTGGGGCCAACGTCCTGACTTTC. Amino acids: CASNPGGSGANVLTF.

At least ten counts were recorded for this clone. The chain uses TRBV10-3 and TRBJ2-1; D is ambiguous. The V and J ends lost 0 bases and 6 bases respectively, with 0 bases between them. Per the germline V gene, CDR1 is ENHRY and CDR2 is SYGVKD. The CDR3 has 11 amino acids. The CDR3 sequence is CAISESNEQFF. In nucleotides, the CDR3 is TGTGCCATCAGTGAGTCCAATGAGCAGTTCTTC.

This clone came up many times. The chain uses TRBV5-1 and TRBJ2-1, with 8 bases identical to TRBD2. Per germline, CDR1 SGHRS and CDR2 YFSETQ. The CDR3 contains 13 residues. V lost 6 bases, J lost 6 bases, and 5 bases stayed unmatched. The CDR3 protein is CASNPGLGNEQFF. The DNA of the CDR3 is TGCGCCAGCAACCCGGGACTAGGCAATGAGCAGTTCTTC. Supplemented by reference TRBV5-1 and TRBJ2-1, the full variable domain reads KAGVTQTPRYLIKTRGQQVTLSCSPISGHRSVSWYQQTPGQGLQFLFEYFSETQRNKGNFPGRFSGRQFSNSRSEMNVSTLELGDSALYLCASNPGLGNEQFFGPGTRLTVL.

This clone was counted a few times. A clone one base away is much larger, so this may be a read error. The same CDR3 also results from other DNA sequences found in this sample. The genes are TRBV7-2 and TRBJ2-7; possibly TRBD2 for D (6 bases). Between the trimmed V and J ends, which lost 4 bases and 6 bases, there was a span of 19 bases. In germline, CDR1 is SGHTA, CDR2 FQGNSA. The CDR3 is 15 residues long. CDR3 DNA: TGTGCCAGCAGCTCCCTAGGGTCGGGAGTCTCCGAGCAGTACTTC. Protein: CASSSLGSGVSEQYF.

This clone was counted at least ten times. The chain joins TRBV7-2 to TRBJ2-4, with TRBD1 as a possible D gene (7 bases). The V and J ends lost 2 bases and 5 bases respectively, with 13 bases between them. Germline loops: CDR1 SGHTA, CDR2 FQGNSA. The CDR3 consists of 15 residues. The CDR3 DNA reads TGTGCCAGCAGCTTAAATGGCGGGACAGAAAACATTCAGTACTTC. Translation: CASSLNGGTENIQYF.